The 5 T cell receptor beta chains below come from one sample, sequenced in a study of blood T cell repertoires in COVID-19 (dated by TCRdb to the early 2020s). Receptors were amplified or captured by the immunoSEQ multiplex PCR assay. Not all clones reach the TCRdb copy of this immuneACCESS table, which keeps in-frame sequences only. Checked studies attribute under half of the gap to unresolved V genes and leave the rest unexplained. Here the sample has roughly 250,000 clones; approximately 83% occur a single time. 15% to 19% of the sample is in the top ten clones. The sequenced material came from peripheral blood. The receptors derive from a person aged 70 to 85 with COVID-19, enrolled during active disease.

This sequence joins TRBV25-1 and TRBJ1-1; D might be TRBD1 (6 bases). In germline, CDR1 is MGHDK, CDR2 SYGVNS. CDR3 length equals 14 residues. Trimming stripped 4 bases from V and 0 bases from J, with 9 bases between. CDR3 bases: TGTGCCAGCAGTGTGGGACACTTGAACACTGAAGCTTTCTTT. Translated: CASSVGHLNTEAFF.

The chain carries TRBV7-9 and TRBJ1-1; 7 bases fit TRBD1. In germline, CDR1 is SEHNR, CDR2 FQNEAQ (reference sequence). This CDR3 has 12 amino acids. Losses at the gene ends were 3 bases for V and 6 bases for J; bases not matched to a gene: 1. The chain's CDR3 is CASSFDRAEAFF. The CDR3 coding sequence is TGTGCCAGCAGCTTCGACAGGGCTGAAGCTTTCTTT.

The chain has TRBV4-3 and TRBJ2-7; D ambiguous. Germline CDR1 and CDR2: LGHNA and YSLEER. The CDR3 runs to 14 residues. Trimming pared 1 base from V and 5 bases from J, leaving 12 bases between. The CDR3 bases are TGCGCCAGCAGCCAAGGTAACAGACCCAACGAGCAGTACTTC. It codes for CASSQGNRPNEQYF.

The chain joins TRBV21-1 to TRBJ1-4. TRBV21-1 is designated a pseudogene. This CDR3 region has 13 residues. Written as DNA, the CDR3 is TGTGCCAGCAGCAAAGTCCGGGGTGAAAAACTGTTTTTT. Translation gives CASSKVRGEKLFF.

A single count supports this clone. The chain recombines TRBV6-5 with TRBJ2-3; perhaps TRBD1 as D (5 bases). Germline V lookup: CDR1 MNHEY, CDR2 SVGAGI. Trimming took off 2 bases at V and 4 bases at J, with 16 bases between the two ends. CDR3 length: 16 amino acids. The CDR3 region has the DNA TGTGCCAGCAGTTACGGGGCAGGCAACGGCGCAGATACGCAGTATTTT. It encodes CASSYGAGNGADTQYF.